A selection of T cell receptor beta chains follows, all from one sample in a study of monozygotic twins with inflammatory bowel disease. With the 5' RACE reads reprocessed, TCRdb shows one record per CDR3 protein and no DNA. The listing records hundreds of thousands of distinct CDR3 sequences. Source material: blood. The receptor source for this set is a human donor with ulcerative colitis or Crohn's disease, or a healthy co-twin of an affected twin (not recorded which). Both conserved end residues are part of each CDR3. Fields, in order: J gene, V gene, CDR3 protein.

j_gene: TRBJ1-4
v_gene: TRBV30
CDR3aa: CASPIPPANEKLFF

j_gene: TRBJ2-1
v_gene: TRBV28
CDR3aa: CASSSPSDSLSYNEQFF

j_gene: TRBJ2-7
v_gene: TRBV5-1
CDR3aa: CASSPGARVYEQYF

j_gene: TRBJ2-1
v_gene: TRBV19
CDR3aa: CASSISGQAYNEQFF

j_gene: TRBJ1-1
v_gene: TRBV9
CDR3aa: CASSVDFWTEAFF

j_gene: TRBJ2-3
v_gene: TRBV6-1
CDR3aa: CASSVLAGTSTDTQYF

j_gene: TRBJ1-1
v_gene: TRBV6-2/TRBV6-3
CDR3aa: CASSLRTETEAFF

j_gene: TRBJ2-1
v_gene: TRBV29-1
CDR3aa: CSVAGTSSYNEQFF

j_gene: TRBJ2-7
v_gene: TRBV28
CDR3aa: CASSPGVPGSYEQYF

j_gene: TRBJ2-1
v_gene: TRBV7-6
CDR3aa: CASSLVGGGNEQFF

j_gene: TRBJ1-1
v_gene: TRBV29-1
CDR3aa: CSADRGDTEAFF

j_gene: TRBJ1-3
v_gene: TRBV5-5
CDR3aa: CASSRDGPSGNTIYF

j_gene: TRBJ2-1
v_gene: TRBV6-2/TRBV6-3
CDR3aa: CASSSPQGLGEQFF

j_gene: TRBJ2-2
v_gene: TRBV10-3
CDR3aa: CAISDIQEKTGELFF

j_gene: TRBJ2-5
v_gene: TRBV20-1
CDR3aa: CSARPETGFRETQYF

j_gene: TRBJ1-5
v_gene: TRBV9
CDR3aa: CASSFPPLGQPQHF

j_gene: TRBJ1-5
v_gene: TRBV19
CDR3aa: CASSIASPNQPQHF

j_gene: TRBJ2-7
v_gene: TRBV28
CDR3aa: CASSLVGSSYEQYF

j_gene: TRBJ1-1
v_gene: TRBV2
CDR3aa: CASSGGFGGTEAFF

j_gene: TRBJ1-2
v_gene: TRBV4-3
CDR3aa: CASSQDSGQTPNYGYTF

j_gene: TRBJ2-2
v_gene: TRBV30
CDR3aa: CAWNREGPTGELFF

j_gene: TRBJ2-7
v_gene: TRBV7-2
CDR3aa: CASSRTALAGKREQYF

j_gene: TRBJ2-2
v_gene: TRBV5-1
CDR3aa: CASSRLAGDDTGELFF

j_gene: TRBJ2-2
v_gene: TRBV4-1
CDR3aa: CASSPRWLANTGELFF

j_gene: TRBJ2-7
v_gene: TRBV10-3
CDR3aa: CATTPGTGYYEQYF

j_gene: TRBJ1-1
v_gene: TRBV12-3/TRBV12-4
CDR3aa: CASTFGPSTEAFF

j_gene: TRBJ2-5
v_gene: TRBV9
CDR3aa: CASSVEGNQETQYF

j_gene: TRBJ2-3
v_gene: TRBV7-2
CDR3aa: CASSLVSWRDTQDF

j_gene: TRBJ2-7
v_gene: TRBV5-1
CDR3aa: CASSLVGLAGSYEQYF

j_gene: TRBJ2-7
v_gene: TRBV7-8
CDR3aa: CASSPRRVSEGEQYF

j_gene: TRBJ1-1
v_gene: TRBV2
CDR3aa: CASKRDLSAEAFF

j_gene: TRBJ1-1
v_gene: TRBV27
CDR3aa: CASKHPRRENTEAFF

j_gene: TRBJ1-1
v_gene: TRBV5-1
CDR3aa: CASSLEGTDSSEAFF

j_gene: TRBJ1-5
v_gene: TRBV7-2
CDR3aa: CASSGQTNQPQHF

j_gene: TRBJ2-7
v_gene: TRBV4-2
CDR3aa: CASSSTTLSYEQYF

j_gene: TRBJ2-3
v_gene: TRBV6-6
CDR3aa: CASRPSSTDTQYF

j_gene: TRBJ2-4
v_gene: TRBV18
CDR3aa: CASSPTPLAGPQDAKNIQYF

j_gene: TRBJ2-7
v_gene: TRBV4-1
CDR3aa: CASSRESGSYEQYF

j_gene: TRBJ2-7
v_gene: TRBV15
CDR3aa: CATSRDPDRAYEQYF

j_gene: TRBJ2-5
v_gene: TRBV20-1
CDR3aa: CSALGLRETQYF

j_gene: TRBJ1-1
v_gene: TRBV20-1
CDR3aa: CSARMDMNTEAFF

j_gene: TRBJ1-5
v_gene: TRBV10-3
CDR3aa: CATGGGPGQPQHF

j_gene: TRBJ2-3
v_gene: TRBV7-2
CDR3aa: CASSFDSGSDTQYF

j_gene: TRBJ1-1
v_gene: TRBV7-2
CDR3aa: CASSFPPGQGSEAFF

j_gene: TRBJ1-1
v_gene: TRBV20-1
CDR3aa: CSALPVGVEAFF